Given below is one TCR beta chain in context. Mouse gene names and germline throughout. The read halts 1 residue ahead of the CDR3 end, with the missing end drawn from the germline J gene. The CDR3 is 13 amino acids. V lost 2 bases to trimming and J lost 11 bases, with 15 bases between them. The germline V gene has CDR1 NNHNN and CDR2 SYGAGS (reference sequence). The time point is: mouse harvest day 14 after allogeneic transplant. Mouse grafts combined 10^7 T-cell-depleted bone marrow cells with 10^6 splenic CD5+ T cells. Method: immunoSEQ multiplex PCR; TCRdb's copy keeps in-frame clones and lacks some. The profile shows under 8,500 clones, around 40% of them singletons. This entry is derived from a study of tissue T cells after allogeneic stem cell transplantation.

The chain combines TRBV13-2 with TRBJ2-5, with D possibly matching TRBD2 (5 bases). This sequence was found in a female BALB/c mouse given C57BL/6 T cells with graft-versus-host disease after an allogeneic hematopoietic cell transplant. Sequencing used skin. The DNA read from the CDR3 is TGTGCCAGCGGTGACCTGGGCGGTTATGACCAGTAC. It codes for CASGDLGGYDQY. The whole CDR3 protein reads CASGDLGGYDQYF.